This T cell receptor beta chain was captured in a study of identical twins (dated by TCRdb to the mid-2010s). Study-wide context: TCR alpha and beta repertoires from monozygotic twins, unrelated adults of various ages and cord blood were deep-sequenced to test whether fetal clonotypes persist. Replicate twin experiments were performed at different times using different library preparation protocols to rule out contamination. The full study reports these points: The excess sharing between twins in beta out-of-frame sequences was weaker because fewer shared sequences reduced the signal-to-noise ratio. In monozygotic twins, recombination models systematically underestimated out-of-frame TCR alpha sharing, but the models matched the sharing seen between unrelated individuals. Out-of-frame TCR alpha sequences shared between twins showed an excess of low generation-probability sequences compared with coincidental sharing between unrelated individuals. Zero-insertion analyses could be partly confounded by invariant T cells such as MAIT and iNKT, though diverse VJ usage argued against such confounding for most clonotypes. Abundant cord blood beta clonotypes had fewer insertions, young adult naive repertoires showed a similar but weaker trend, and memory repertoires showed no such trend. Because the same donors could not be followed over many years, the conclusions depended on cross-sectional statistical analysis.

Every donor was a healthy Caucasian. The twin cohort comprised three pairs of female monozygotic twins, all aged roughly 18 to 29 years. CD4+ and CD8+ T cell populations were isolated with positive isolation kits from Invitrogen. This clonotype was seen only a few times. It lacks a known antigen. Base qualities were left out, and no much larger clone turns up one base away. Library generation was performed with 5' RACE. The run used an Illumina HiSeq 2000. Template switching added a universal primer binding site, and the final cDNA carried a unique molecular identifier that allowed TCR cDNA molecules to be counted accurately. Specific primers in the conserved constant-segment region were used to synthesize first-strand cDNA for the TCR alpha and beta chains. To control for contamination, each cDNA library was double barcoded with a SMART-Mk sample barcode plus Illumina barcodes. TruSeq adapter sequences along with Illumina sample barcodes were introduced in two successive PCR steps. The Illumina HiSeq platform was used with custom primers to sequence TCR alpha and beta cDNA libraries. Per the authors' processing: MiGEC was used to process raw reads and extract unique molecular identifiers, and MiXCR was used to find CDR3 positions. Recombination models were inferred per individual with the repgenHMM and IGoR tools using an EM algorithm. The tcR package in R was used for shared clonotype analysis, with sharing normalized by the product of cloneset sizes. To study raw recombination without the effects of thymic and clonal selection, out-of-frame nonproductive sequences were analyzed. Starting from the raw public reads, TCRdb applied fastp trimming at Q25, assembled clones with MiXCR and retained in-frame beta chains. Identical CDR3 protein sequences are pooled into one entry, listed with their most common genes and DNA. TCRdb, not the authors, supplied the V and J calls. For this sample the table gives approximately 490,000 distinct CDR3 sequences, of which around 20% were detected only once. Of the sample, roughly 0.5% falls within the top ten clones.

Per the germline V gene, SGHAT is the CDR1 and FQNNGV is the CDR2. Trimming at the junction amounts to 5 bases on V and 2 bases on J, and the germline ends lie 18 bases apart. The CDR3 holds 16 amino acids from the cysteine to the phenylalanine. Left in the record is the CDR3 DNA by itself, 48 bases read in frame from the first base. The same data also went into a second study, on yellow fever vaccine responses in identical twins. Drawing on the second study: According to the authors, the vaccine-induced T cell response in identical twins seemed to be partly convergent and partly specific to each individual. In identical twins, the study followed T cell clones that responded to the vaccine with precision.

Recombination joined TRBV11-2 with TRBJ1-1, with TRBD1 tentatively as D gene (6 bases match). Sequenced sample: CD4+ T cells sorted from blood. The clonotype comes from a woman aged 18-35 years in good health. CDR3 region: CASSPIPGTKNTEAFF. The nucleotide sequence reads TGTGCCAGCAGCCCAATCCCCGGGACAAAAAACACTGAAGCTTTCTTT.